Given below is one T cell receptor beta chain in context. The target antigen is unknown. It is likely a read error, because the conserved phenylalanine at the end of the CDR3 is missing. The sample belongs to a study of tumor-infiltrating lymphocytes in primary liver carcinoma. The wider study: Samples yielded about 3.5 to 7.5 million productive TCRbeta reads, similar across tissue types. Study-wide results and caveats: Tumor-adjacent and tumor-blood pairs overlapped less than tumor region pairs did.

Total RNA and DNA came together from around 20-30 mg of bulk tissue without cell sorting. The germline gives CDR1 SGHAT, CDR2 FQNNGV. The CDR3 covers 16 residues. The authors made TCR beta cDNA from roughly 480 ng total RNA with a constant-region primer. Construction of TCR beta libraries relied on three successive nested multiplex PCR rounds employing slightly modified ARM-PCR. The first two PCR rounds used TRBV1-TRBV30 primers with a Cbeta primer, nine to ten cycles each. A single record per CDR3 protein comes from TCRdb applying MiXCR to the multiplex PCR reads. The table lists approximately 30,000 distinct CDR3 sequences, approximately 71% of them singletons.

Material: liver tumor tissue from sampling region 3. Sample subset: tumor region T3, left-lateral pole. The rearrangement uses TRBV11-2 and TRBJ2-1; D is perhaps TRBD2 (7 bases). This clonotype was obtained from a woman under 40 with primary liver carcinoma and hepatitis B virus infection. CDR3 DNA: TGTACGAGCAGGGAGGGAGGGACAACCTCCTACAATGAGCAGTTCCTC. It encodes CTSREGGTTSYNEQFL.